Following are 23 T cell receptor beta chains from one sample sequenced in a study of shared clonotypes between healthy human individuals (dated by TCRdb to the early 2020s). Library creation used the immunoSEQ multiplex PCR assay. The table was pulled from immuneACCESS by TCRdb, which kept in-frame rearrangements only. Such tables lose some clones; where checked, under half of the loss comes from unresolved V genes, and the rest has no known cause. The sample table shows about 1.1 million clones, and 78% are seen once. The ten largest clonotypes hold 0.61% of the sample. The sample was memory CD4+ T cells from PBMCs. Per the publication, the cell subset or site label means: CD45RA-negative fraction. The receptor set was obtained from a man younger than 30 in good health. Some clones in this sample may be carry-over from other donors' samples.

CDR3 in DNA: TGCGCCAGCAGCCAATTGCGGCGGGGAAACACCATATATTTT. As protein: CASSQLRRGNTIYF. The J gene is TRBJ1-3, the V gene TRBV4-1; D remains ambiguous. This CDR3 region has 14 residues. V shed 2 bases and J shed 4 bases, with 9 bases lying between them. CDR1 MGHRA and CDR2 YSYEKL come from the germline V gene.

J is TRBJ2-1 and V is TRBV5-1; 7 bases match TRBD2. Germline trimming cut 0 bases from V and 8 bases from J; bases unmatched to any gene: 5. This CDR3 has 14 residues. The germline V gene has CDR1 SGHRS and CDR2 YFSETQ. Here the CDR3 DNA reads TGCGCCAGCAGCTTGGCGGGAGGCGGGGATGAGCAGTTCTTC. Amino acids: CASSLAGGGDEQFF.

The CDR3 bases are TGTGCCAGCACCGGTTTCGGACCCACCTCTTTCTACGAGCAGTACTTC. Its protein is CASTGFGPTSFYEQYF. The rearrangement uses TRBV28 and TRBJ2-7; D is unclear. CDR3 length equals 16 residues. Germline V gene data show CDR1 as MDHEN and CDR2 as SYDVKM. Trimming removed 7 bases at V and 3 bases at J, with 22 bases between.

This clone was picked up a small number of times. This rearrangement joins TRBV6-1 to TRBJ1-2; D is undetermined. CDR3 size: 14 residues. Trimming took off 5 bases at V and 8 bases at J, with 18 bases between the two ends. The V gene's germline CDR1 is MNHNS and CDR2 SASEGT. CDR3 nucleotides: TGTGCCAGCAGTTTGCTGGAGAGGGAGGGAGGCTACACCTTC. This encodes CASSLLEREGGYTF.

CDR3 nucleotide sequence: TGTGCCAGCCATAGCGGGAGGGGAGCCTACGAGCAGTACTTC. As protein: CASHSGRGAYEQYF. The chain carries TRBV19 and TRBJ2-7; 11 bases map to TRBD2. Germline loops: CDR1 LNHDA, CDR2 SQIVND (reference sequence). V was clipped by 9 bases and J by 2 bases; unmatched bases: 6. The CDR3 length is 14 residues.

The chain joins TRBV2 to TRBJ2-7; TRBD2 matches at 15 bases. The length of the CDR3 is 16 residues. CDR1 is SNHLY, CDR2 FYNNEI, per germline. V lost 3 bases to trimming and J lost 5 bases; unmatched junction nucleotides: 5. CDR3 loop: CASSDGTSGRINEQYF. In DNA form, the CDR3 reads TGTGCCAGCAGTGATGGGACTAGCGGGAGGATCAACGAGCAGTACTTC.

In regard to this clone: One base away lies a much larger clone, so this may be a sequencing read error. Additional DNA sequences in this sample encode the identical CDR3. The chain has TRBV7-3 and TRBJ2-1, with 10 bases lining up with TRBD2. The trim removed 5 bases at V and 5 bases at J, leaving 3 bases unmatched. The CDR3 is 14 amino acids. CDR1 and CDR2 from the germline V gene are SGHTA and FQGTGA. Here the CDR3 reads CASSPGLADNEQFF. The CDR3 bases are TGTGCCAGCAGCCCCGGACTAGCGGACAATGAGCAGTTCTTC. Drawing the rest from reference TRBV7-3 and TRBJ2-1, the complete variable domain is GAGVSQTPSNKVTEKGKYVELRCDPISGHTALYWYRQSLGQGPEFLIYFQGTGAADDSGLPNDRFFAVRPEGSVSTLKIQRTERGDSAVYLCASSPGLADNEQFFGPGTRLTVL.

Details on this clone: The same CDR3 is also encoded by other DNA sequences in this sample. CDR3: CASSLQGRNTEAFF. The DNA of the CDR3 is TGCGCCAGCAGCTTACAGGGCCGAAACACTGAAGCTTTCTTT. The chain combines TRBV5-1 with TRBJ1-1; tentative D call: TRBD1 (6 bases). The V end was cut by 2 bases, the J end by 2 bases, with 10 bases between. The CDR3 is made up of 14 amino acids. Germline assignment: CDR1 SGHRS and CDR2 YFSETQ.

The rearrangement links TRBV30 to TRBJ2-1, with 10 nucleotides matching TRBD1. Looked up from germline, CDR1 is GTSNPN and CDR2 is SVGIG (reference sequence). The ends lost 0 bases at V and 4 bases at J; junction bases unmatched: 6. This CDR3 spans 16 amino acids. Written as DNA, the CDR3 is TGTGCCTGGAGTGTTATGGGACAGGGGCCTTACAATGAGCAGTTCTTC. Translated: CAWSVMGQGPYNEQFF.

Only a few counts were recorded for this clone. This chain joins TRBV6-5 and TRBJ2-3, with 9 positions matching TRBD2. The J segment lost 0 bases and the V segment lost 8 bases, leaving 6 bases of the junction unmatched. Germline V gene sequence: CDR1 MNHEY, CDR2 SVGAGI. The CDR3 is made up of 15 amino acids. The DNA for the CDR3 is TGTGCCAGCGCAAGACTAGCGGCTAGCACAGATACGCAGTATTTT. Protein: CASARLAASTDTQYF.

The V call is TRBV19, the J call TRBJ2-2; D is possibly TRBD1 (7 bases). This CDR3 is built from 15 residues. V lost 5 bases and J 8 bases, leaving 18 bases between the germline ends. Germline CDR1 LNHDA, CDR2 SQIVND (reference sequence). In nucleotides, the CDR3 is TGTGCCAGTAGTCTACAATGGAGGGGGCGGGGGGAGCTGTTTTTT. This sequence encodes CASSLQWRGRGELFF.

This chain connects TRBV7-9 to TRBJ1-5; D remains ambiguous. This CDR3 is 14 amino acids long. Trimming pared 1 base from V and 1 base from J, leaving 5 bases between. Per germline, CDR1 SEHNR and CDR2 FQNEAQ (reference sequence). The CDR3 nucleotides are TGTGCCAGCAGCTTAGTAGGGAGCAATCAGCCCCAGCATTTT. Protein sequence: CASSLVGSNQPQHF.

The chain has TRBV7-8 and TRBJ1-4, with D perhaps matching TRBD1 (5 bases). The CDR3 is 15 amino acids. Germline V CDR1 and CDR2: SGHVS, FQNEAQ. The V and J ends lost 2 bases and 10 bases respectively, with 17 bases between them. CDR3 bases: TGTGCCAGCAGCTTAATCTCTGGTTCCGGGGGAAAACTGTTTTTT. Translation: CASSLISGSGGKLFF.

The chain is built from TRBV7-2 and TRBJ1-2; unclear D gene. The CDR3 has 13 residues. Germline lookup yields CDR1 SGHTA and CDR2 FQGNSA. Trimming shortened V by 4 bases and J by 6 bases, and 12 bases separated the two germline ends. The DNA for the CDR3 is TGTGCCAGCAGCTCTAACGGAGTAGATGGCTACACCTTC. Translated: CASSSNGVDGYTF.

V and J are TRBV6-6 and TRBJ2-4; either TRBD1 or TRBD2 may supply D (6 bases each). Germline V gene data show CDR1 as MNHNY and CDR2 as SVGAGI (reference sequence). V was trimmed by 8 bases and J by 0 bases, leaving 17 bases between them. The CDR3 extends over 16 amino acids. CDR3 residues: CASCRGTKLAKNIQYF. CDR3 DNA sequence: TGTGCCAGCTGCCGCGGGACAAAACTAGCCAAAAACATTCAGTACTTC.

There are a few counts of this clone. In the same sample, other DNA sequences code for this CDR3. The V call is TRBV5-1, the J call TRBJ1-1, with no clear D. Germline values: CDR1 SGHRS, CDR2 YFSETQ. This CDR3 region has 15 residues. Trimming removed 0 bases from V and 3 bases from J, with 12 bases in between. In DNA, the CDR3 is TGCGCCAGCAGCTTGGATAGGGTATTCGACACTGAAGCTTTCTTT. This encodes CASSLDRVFDTEAFF.

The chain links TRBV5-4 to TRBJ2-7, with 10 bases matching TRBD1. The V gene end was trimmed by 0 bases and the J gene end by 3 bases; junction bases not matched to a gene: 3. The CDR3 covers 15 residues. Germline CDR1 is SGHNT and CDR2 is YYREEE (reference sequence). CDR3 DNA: TGTGCCAGCAGCTTGGCCGGGACAGGGGTCTACGAGCAGTACTTC. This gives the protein CASSLAGTGVYEQYF.

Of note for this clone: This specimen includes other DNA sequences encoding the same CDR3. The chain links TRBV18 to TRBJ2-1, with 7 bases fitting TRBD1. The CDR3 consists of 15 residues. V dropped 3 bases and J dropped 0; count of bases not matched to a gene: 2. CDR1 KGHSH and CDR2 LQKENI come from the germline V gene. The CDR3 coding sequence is TGTGCCAGCTCACCGGCAGGGGGCTCCTACAATGAGCAGTTCTTC. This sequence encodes CASSPAGGSYNEQFF.

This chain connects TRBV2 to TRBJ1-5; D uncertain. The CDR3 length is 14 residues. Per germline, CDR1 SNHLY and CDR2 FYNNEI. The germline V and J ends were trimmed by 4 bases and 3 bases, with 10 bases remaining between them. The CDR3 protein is CASSAGATNQPQHF. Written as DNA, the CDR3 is TGTGCCAGCAGTGCTGGAGCCACCAATCAGCCCCAGCATTTT. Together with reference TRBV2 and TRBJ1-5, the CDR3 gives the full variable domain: EPEVTQTPSHQVTQMGQEVILRCVPISNHLYFYWYRQILGQKVEFLVSFYNNEISEKSEIFDDQFSVERPDGSNFTLKIRSTKLEDSAMYFCASSAGATNQPQHFGDGTRLSIL.

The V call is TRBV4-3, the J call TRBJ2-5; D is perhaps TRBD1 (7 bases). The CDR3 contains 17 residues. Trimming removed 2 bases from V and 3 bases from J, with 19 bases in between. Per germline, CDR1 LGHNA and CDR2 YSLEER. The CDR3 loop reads CASSQQIRGEGKETQYF. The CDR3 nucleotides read TGCGCCAGCAGCCAACAGATCAGGGGGGAAGGGAAAGAGACCCAGTACTTC.

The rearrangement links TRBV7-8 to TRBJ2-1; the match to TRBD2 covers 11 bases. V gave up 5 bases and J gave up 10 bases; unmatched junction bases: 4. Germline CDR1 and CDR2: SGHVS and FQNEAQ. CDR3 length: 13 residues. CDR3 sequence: CASSPASGREQFF. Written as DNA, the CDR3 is TGTGCCAGCAGCCCAGCTAGCGGGAGGGAGCAGTTCTTC.

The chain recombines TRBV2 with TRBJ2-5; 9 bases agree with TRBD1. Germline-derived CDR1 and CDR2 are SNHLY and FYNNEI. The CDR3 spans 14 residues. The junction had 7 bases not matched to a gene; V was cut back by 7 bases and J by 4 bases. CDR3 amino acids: CASNEDRGRETQYF. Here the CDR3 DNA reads TGTGCCAGCAACGAGGACAGGGGCCGAGAGACCCAGTACTTC.

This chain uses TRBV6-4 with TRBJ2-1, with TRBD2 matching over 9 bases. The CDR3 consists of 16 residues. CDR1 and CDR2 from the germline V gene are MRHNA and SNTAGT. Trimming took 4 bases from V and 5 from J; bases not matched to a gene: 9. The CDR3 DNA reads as TGTGCCAGCAGTGCAGCTGGTAGCGGGAGACACAATGAGCAGTTCTTC. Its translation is CASSAAGSGRHNEQFF.